Listed below are T cell receptor beta chains from one sample, sequenced in a study of blood T cell repertoires in COVID-19. Some clones are missing from TCRdb's copy, which holds only in-frame ones; the method was immunoSEQ multiplex PCR. This table holds around 370,000 clones, 70% to 90% found once. Sequencing was done on a sample of PBMCs or T cells enriched from blood (not recorded which). These receptors were obtained from a woman between 18 and 29 years old who had recovered from COVID-19. Both conserved end residues are part of each CDR3. D genes are given only for firm matches. Size is omitted from some rows. Given values are once, few, many or a class for expanded clones.

clone size: .; D gene: TRBD2; J gene: TRBJ2-5; V gene: TRBV11-1; CDR3 DNA: TGTGCCAGCAGCGGACCGACTAGCGAAAGGCGGGAGACCCAGTACTTC; CDR3 protein: CASSGPTSERRETQYF
clone size: few; D gene: TRBD1; J gene: TRBJ1-2; V gene: TRBV18; CDR3 DNA: TGTGCCAGCTCTCCGGGACAGGGGTTTTATGGCTACACCTTC; CDR3 protein: CASSPGQGFYGYTF
clone size: .; D gene: .; J gene: TRBJ1-3; V gene: TRBV28; CDR3 DNA: TGTGCCAGCGTGTCGGGGACTGGAAACACCATATATTTT; CDR3 protein: CASVSGTGNTIYF
clone size: few; D gene: TRBD1; J gene: TRBJ2-7; V gene: TRBV19; CDR3 DNA: TGTGCCAGTAGTATGGGGACAGGTTCCTACGAGCAGTACTTC; CDR3 protein: CASSMGTGSYEQYF
clone size: .; D gene: TRBD2; J gene: TRBJ2-7; V gene: TRBV27; CDR3 DNA: TGTGCCTCACGCGGGGGGCCCTACGAGCAGTACTTC; CDR3 protein: CASRGGPYEQYF
clone size: few; D gene: .; J gene: TRBJ1-2; V gene: TRBV18; CDR3 DNA: TGTGCCAGCTCACACAACACTAACTATGGCTACACCTTC; CDR3 protein: CASSHNTNYGYTF
clone size: few; D gene: .; J gene: TRBJ1-1; V gene: TRBV5-4; CDR3 DNA: TGTGCCAGCAGCTGGGGTAGACAGGCGAACACTGAAGCTTTCTTT; CDR3 protein: CASSWGRQANTEAFF
clone size: .; D gene: TRBD2; J gene: TRBJ2-3; V gene: TRBV7-6; CDR3 DNA: TGTGCCAGCAGCTTAGAGTCGGGGGGTTTCACAGATACGCAGTATTTT; CDR3 protein: CASSLESGGFTDTQYF
clone size: .; D gene: TRBD1; J gene: TRBJ1-6; V gene: TRBV15; CDR3 DNA: TGTGCCACCAGCAGAGGGAAAGCACAGGGGAATTCACCCCTCCACTTT; CDR3 protein: CATSRGKAQGNSPLHF
clone size: .; D gene: TRBD2; J gene: TRBJ2-3; V gene: TRBV29-1; CDR3 DNA: TGCAGCGTTGAAATGGGGGGGTCAGATACGCAGTATTTT; CDR3 protein: CSVEMGGSDTQYF
clone size: .; D gene: .; J gene: TRBJ1-5; V gene: TRBV21-1; CDR3 DNA: TGTGCCAGCAGCAAAGCGAGGGGAGGGAGCAATCAGCCCCAGCATTTT; CDR3 protein: CASSKARGGSNQPQHF
clone size: .; D gene: TRBD2; J gene: TRBJ2-3; V gene: TRBV6-1; CDR3 DNA: TGTGCCAGCAGTGAAGCCATCCGCGGGGGGGCTGGAGATACGCAGTATTTT; CDR3 protein: CASSEAIRGGAGDTQYF
clone size: .; D gene: .; J gene: TRBJ2-2; V gene: TRBV7-8; CDR3 DNA: TGTGCCAGCAGCTTTCCCAGGATAAACACCGGGGAGCTGTTTTTT; CDR3 protein: CASSFPRINTGELFF
clone size: .; D gene: TRBD2; J gene: TRBJ2-7; V gene: TRBV9; CDR3 DNA: TGTGCCAGCAGCGCGGGACTAGCGGGGCCCAAGACTTCCTACGAGCAGTACTTC; CDR3 protein: CASSAGLAGPKTSYEQYF
clone size: .; D gene: .; J gene: TRBJ1-1; V gene: TRBV18; CDR3 DNA: TGTGCCAGCTCACCACAGGAGACCGGCGACACTGAAGCTTTCTTT; CDR3 protein: CASSPQETGDTEAFF
clone size: .; D gene: TRBD1; J gene: TRBJ1-2; V gene: TRBV9; CDR3 DNA: TGTGCCAGCAGCGGATCCGACAGGGTACGGGGTAGCTATGGCTACACCTTC; CDR3 protein: CASSGSDRVRGSYGYTF
clone size: .; D gene: TRBD1; J gene: TRBJ1-2; V gene: TRBV6-5; CDR3 DNA: TGTGCCAGCAGTTGGGGACAGGGGAACTATGGCTACACCTTC; CDR3 protein: CASSWGQGNYGYTF
clone size: once; D gene: TRBD1; J gene: TRBJ1-1; V gene: TRBV6-5; CDR3 DNA: TGTGCCAGCAGTTACTACAGGGGCGCGGGGACTGAAGCTTTCTTT; CDR3 protein: CASSYYRGAGTEAFF
clone size: .; D gene: .; J gene: TRBJ2-1; V gene: TRBV7-6; CDR3 DNA: TGTGCCAGCAGCTTAGGGGGGACATCCTACAATGAGCAGTTCTTC; CDR3 protein: CASSLGGTSYNEQFF
clone size: .; D gene: .; J gene: TRBJ2-3; V gene: TRBV9; CDR3 DNA: TGTGCCAGCAGCGTACAGGCCAACACAGATACGCAGTATTTT; CDR3 protein: CASSVQANTDTQYF
clone size: .; D gene: .; J gene: TRBJ2-7; V gene: TRBV20-1; CDR3 DNA: TGCAGTGCAGGGGGGCAGTACTTC; CDR3 protein: CSAGGQYF
clone size: .; D gene: TRBD1; J gene: TRBJ1-6; V gene: TRBV5-1; CDR3 DNA: TGCGCCAGCAGCTTGGGCCCCGGGACAGGGGACTATAATTCACCCCTCCACTTT; CDR3 protein: CASSLGPGTGDYNSPLHF
clone size: .; D gene: .; J gene: TRBJ1-1; V gene: TRBV27; CDR3 DNA: TGTGCCAGCAGTTTTGGGGGCTGGATGAACACTGAAGCTTTCTTT; CDR3 protein: CASSFGGWMNTEAFF
clone size: few; D gene: TRBD1; J gene: TRBJ1-4; V gene: TRBV2; CDR3 DNA: TGTGCCAGCAGTGAATTCGGTTTTGGGACAGGGGATGAAAAACTGTTTTTT; CDR3 protein: CASSEFGFGTGDEKLFF
clone size: .; D gene: TRBD1; J gene: TRBJ2-1; V gene: TRBV7-9; CDR3 DNA: TGTGCCAGCAGCAGACAGGGGGCCTACAATGAGCAGTTCTTC; CDR3 protein: CASSRQGAYNEQFF
clone size: .; D gene: .; J gene: TRBJ1-4; V gene: TRBV5-3; CDR3 DNA: TGTGCCAGAAGCTTCCAGGACGGGAATGAAAAGCTGTTTTTT; CDR3 protein: CARSFQDGNEKLFF
clone size: .; D gene: TRBD1; J gene: TRBJ2-2; V gene: TRBV24-1; CDR3 DNA: TGTGCCACCAGTGACAACGACAGGGGGAGCACCGGGGAGCTGTTTTTT; CDR3 protein: CATSDNDRGSTGELFF
clone size: .; D gene: TRBD2; J gene: TRBJ2-3; V gene: TRBV4-2; CDR3 DNA: TGTGCCAGCAGCCAAGATGGAGGGCGGGGGACTGGGGATACGCAGTATTTT; CDR3 protein: CASSQDGGRGTGDTQYF
clone size: .; D gene: TRBD1; J gene: TRBJ1-2; V gene: TRBV4-1; CDR3 DNA: TGCGCCAGCAGCCAAGATCAGGGACAGGCTAACTATGGCTACACCTTC; CDR3 protein: CASSQDQGQANYGYTF
clone size: few; D gene: TRBD1; J gene: TRBJ2-7; V gene: TRBV30; CDR3 DNA: TGTGCCTGGAGTGATACAGGGGGCTTCACCTACGAGCAGTACTTC; CDR3 protein: CAWSDTGGFTYEQYF
clone size: few; D gene: TRBD1; J gene: TRBJ1-3; V gene: TRBV6-1; CDR3 DNA: TGTGCCAGCAGTGAAGACAGGGGGGGGAACACCATATATTTT; CDR3 protein: CASSEDRGGNTIYF
clone size: once; D gene: .; J gene: TRBJ2-5; V gene: TRBV4-1; CDR3 DNA: TGCGCCAGCAGCCAAGAGCAGAAAGAGACCCAGTACTTC; CDR3 protein: CASSQEQKETQYF
clone size: .; D gene: .; J gene: TRBJ1-5; V gene: TRBV5-1; CDR3 DNA: TGCGCCAGCAGCTTGGTCACGGAGGCTGAACAGCCCCAGCATTTT; CDR3 protein: CASSLVTEAEQPQHF
clone size: once; D gene: TRBD1; J gene: TRBJ2-1; V gene: TRBV27; CDR3 DNA: TGTGCCAGCAGTCCCTCAGGACAGGGCGTCAATGAGCAGTTCTTC; CDR3 protein: CASSPSGQGVNEQFF
clone size: .; D gene: .; J gene: TRBJ1-1; V gene: TRBV10-3; CDR3 DNA: TGTGCCATCAGTGGGGTTGAGGGTAACACTGAAGCTTTCTTT; CDR3 protein: CAISGVEGNTEAFF
clone size: .; D gene: TRBD2; J gene: TRBJ2-7; V gene: TRBV7-3; CDR3 DNA: TGTGCCAGCAGCCCCGCGGTAGCGGGGGGTCCCGAGCAGTACTTC; CDR3 protein: CASSPAVAGGPEQYF
clone size: .; D gene: .; J gene: TRBJ1-4; V gene: TRBV7-9; CDR3 DNA: TGTGCCAGCAGCGCCCCACAGGGTGTCGGGAATGAAAAACTGTTTTTT; CDR3 protein: CASSAPQGVGNEKLFF
clone size: .; D gene: .; J gene: TRBJ1-1; V gene: TRBV19; CDR3 DNA: TGTGCCAGTAAGCCCCCAGGGCGGACTGAAGCTTTCTTT; CDR3 protein: CASKPPGRTEAFF
clone size: .; D gene: .; J gene: TRBJ2-1; V gene: TRBV6-5; CDR3 DNA: TGTGCCAGCAGCAGGGGAAGGGGAAATGAGCAGTTCTTC; CDR3 protein: CASSRGRGNEQFF
clone size: .; D gene: TRBD1; J gene: TRBJ2-3; V gene: TRBV19; CDR3 DNA: TGTGCCAGTACCGGACAGGGCACAGATACGCAGTATTTT; CDR3 protein: CASTGQGTDTQYF
clone size: .; D gene: .; J gene: TRBJ2-7; V gene: TRBV4-3; CDR3 DNA: TGCGCCAGCAGCCAAGAAGTTGGCAGGGCCTCCTACGAGCAGTACTTC; CDR3 protein: CASSQEVGRASYEQYF
clone size: .; D gene: TRBD1; J gene: TRBJ1-2; V gene: TRBV9; CDR3 DNA: TGTGCCAGCAGCGTCTCCCGGGACAGGGACTATGGCTACACCTTC; CDR3 protein: CASSVSRDRDYGYTF
clone size: .; D gene: TRBD1; J gene: TRBJ2-5; V gene: TRBV5-4; CDR3 DNA: TGTGCCAGCAGCGCGGGACAGGCCCAAGAGACCCAGTACTTC; CDR3 protein: CASSAGQAQETQYF
clone size: .; D gene: .; J gene: TRBJ2-7; V gene: TRBV21-1; CDR3 DNA: TGTGCCAGCAGCAAAGCGGCCGGAGGCGAGCAGTACTTC; CDR3 protein: CASSKAAGGEQYF
clone size: .; D gene: TRBD1; J gene: TRBJ1-1; V gene: TRBV19; CDR3 DNA: TGTGCCAGTAGTCCCAGGACAGGATTTATGAACACTGAAGCTTTCTTT; CDR3 protein: CASSPRTGFMNTEAFF